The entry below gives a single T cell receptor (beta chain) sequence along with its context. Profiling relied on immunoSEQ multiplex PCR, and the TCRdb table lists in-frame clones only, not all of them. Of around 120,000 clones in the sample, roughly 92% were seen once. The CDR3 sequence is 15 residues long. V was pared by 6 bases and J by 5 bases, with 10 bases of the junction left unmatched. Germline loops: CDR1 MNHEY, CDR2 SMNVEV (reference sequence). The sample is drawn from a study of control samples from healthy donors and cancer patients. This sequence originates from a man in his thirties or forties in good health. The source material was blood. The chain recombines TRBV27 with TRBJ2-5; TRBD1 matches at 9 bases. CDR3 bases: TGTGCCAGCAGGGTACAGGGGGCGAGGGGGGAGACCCAGTACTTC. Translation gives CASRVQGARGETQYF.